Sequencing of this T cell receptor (beta chain) was carried out in a study of T cell responses to AZD1222 COVID-19 vaccine. Method: immunoSEQ multiplex PCR; TCRdb's copy keeps in-frame clones and lacks some. Among over 150,000 clones listed, about nine tenths were seen once. This CDR3 region has 17 residues. V was shortened by 4 bases and J by 4 bases, with 21 bases between the two germline ends. Germline lookup yields CDR1 SGHDT and CDR2 YYEEEE. This sequence joins TRBV5-6 and TRBJ1-5; the D is unclear. The sequence was collected from an adult in good health. Specimen: peripheral blood, collected on day 0 of AZD1222 vaccination. This CDR3 reads CASSLRVPKELNQPQHF. CDR3 DNA: TGTGCCAGCAGCCTGAGGGTCCCCAAGGAGTTAAATCAGCCCCAGCATTTT.